This T cell receptor beta chain is from a study of T cell responses to AZD1222 COVID-19 vaccine. Details on this clone: Its antigen remains unknown.

This CDR3 region has 15 residues. Germline V gives CDR1 SGHNT, CDR2 YYREEE (reference sequence). Trimming at V came to 2 bases and at J to 5 bases, leaving 9 bases not matched to a gene. Libraries were prepared by immunoSEQ multiplex PCR; TCRdb keeps only in-frame clonotypes and omits some of them. This sample has about 130,000 clones, with roughly 87% found just once. Findings of the study overall: Nearly half of spike-specific TCRs reportedly target variant regions that are unmutated in the B.1.351 and B.1.1.7 variants. Compared with day 0, the breadth and depth of the Spike-specific TCR repertoire rose significantly after two doses of AZD1222. Possibly, clonal diversity was underestimated; donors were largely white British and included more females. The span of vaccine-associated CD4 TCRs extended across spike, with dominance at 160-218 and 743-854.

The rearrangement joins TRBV5-4 to TRBJ1-2, with 7 positions matching TRBD1. This TCR derives from an adult in good health. The sample in question was peripheral blood, obtained on day 0 of AZD1222 vaccination. CDR3 coding DNA: TGTGCCAGCAGCTTTGGGGGACAGCAAGCATATGGCTACACCTTC. Translation gives CASSFGGQQAYGYTF.